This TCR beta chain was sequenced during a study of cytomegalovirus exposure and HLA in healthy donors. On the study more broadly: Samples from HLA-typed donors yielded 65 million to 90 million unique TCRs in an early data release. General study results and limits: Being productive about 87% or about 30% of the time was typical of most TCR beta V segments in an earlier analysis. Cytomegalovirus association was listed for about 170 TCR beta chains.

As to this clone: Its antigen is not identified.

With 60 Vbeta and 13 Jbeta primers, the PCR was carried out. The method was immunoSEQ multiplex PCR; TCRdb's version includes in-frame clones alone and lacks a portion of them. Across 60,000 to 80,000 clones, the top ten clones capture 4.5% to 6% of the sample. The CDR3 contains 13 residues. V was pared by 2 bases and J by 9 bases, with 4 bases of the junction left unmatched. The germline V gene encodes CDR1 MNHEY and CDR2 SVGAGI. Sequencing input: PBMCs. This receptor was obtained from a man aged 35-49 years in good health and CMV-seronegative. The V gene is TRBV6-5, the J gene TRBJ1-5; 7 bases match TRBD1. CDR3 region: CASSYRTGMPQHF. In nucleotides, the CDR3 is TGTGCCAGCAGTTACAGGACAGGAATGCCCCAGCATTTT.